This T cell receptor beta chain was sequenced during a study of cytomegalovirus exposure and HLA in healthy donors. PCR used 60 Vbeta primers and 13 Jbeta primers. Libraries were prepared by immunoSEQ multiplex PCR; TCRdb keeps only in-frame clonotypes and omits some of them. This sample's table reports 45,000 to 70,000 clones. The clonotype originates from a woman aged 50 to 65 in good health and CMV-seropositive. Sequenced sample: PBMCs.

CDR3 amino acids: CASSITHWSDEAFF. Here the CDR3 DNA reads TGTGCCAGTAGTATCACGCATTGGAGTGATGAAGCTTTCTTT. The chain recombines TRBV19 with TRBJ1-1; D is undetermined. This CDR3 spans 14 amino acids. CDR1 is LNHDA, CDR2 SQIVND, per germline (reference sequence). Trimming took off 3 bases at V and 7 bases at J, with 15 bases between the two ends.